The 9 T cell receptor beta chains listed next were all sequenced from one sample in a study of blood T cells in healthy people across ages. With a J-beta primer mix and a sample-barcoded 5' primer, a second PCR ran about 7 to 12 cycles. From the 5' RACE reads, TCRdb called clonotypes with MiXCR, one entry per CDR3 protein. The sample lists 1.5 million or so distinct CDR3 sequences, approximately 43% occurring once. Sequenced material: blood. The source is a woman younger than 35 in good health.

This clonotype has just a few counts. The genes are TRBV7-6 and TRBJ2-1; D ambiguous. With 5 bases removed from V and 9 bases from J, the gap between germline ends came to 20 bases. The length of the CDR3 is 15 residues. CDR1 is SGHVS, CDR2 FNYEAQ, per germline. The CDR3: CASSPDLYTPPEQFF. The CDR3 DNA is TGTGCCAGCAGCCCCGACCTCTACACCCCACCTGAGCAGTTCTTC.

CDR3 nucleotides: TGCAGCGGCGAGTGGTACAAAGGAGAGACCCAGTACTTC. Translated: CSGEWYKGETQYF. V is TRBV29-1 and J is TRBJ2-5; no firm D call. CDR1 SQVTM and CDR2 ANQGSEA come from the germline V gene. The CDR3 contains 13 residues. The germline V and J ends were trimmed by 7 bases and 4 bases, with 16 bases remaining between them.

The CDR3, as DNA: TGTGCCACCAGCAACTACAGGGCCTACGAGCAGTACTTC. It translates to CATSNYRAYEQYF. V gene TRBV15 combines with J gene TRBJ2-7, with TRBD1 as a possible D gene (6 bases). Germline lookup yields CDR1 LNHNV and CDR2 YYDKDF (reference sequence). The CDR3 consists of 13 residues. The V and J ends lost 4 bases and 2 bases respectively, with 9 bases between them.

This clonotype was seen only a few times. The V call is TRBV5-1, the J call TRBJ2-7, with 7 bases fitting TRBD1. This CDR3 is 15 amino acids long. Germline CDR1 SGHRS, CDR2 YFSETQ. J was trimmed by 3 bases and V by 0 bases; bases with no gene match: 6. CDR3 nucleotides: TGCGCCAGCAGCTTGGAAGGGGGCGTCGGCTACGAGCAGTACTTC. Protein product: CASSLEGGVGYEQYF.

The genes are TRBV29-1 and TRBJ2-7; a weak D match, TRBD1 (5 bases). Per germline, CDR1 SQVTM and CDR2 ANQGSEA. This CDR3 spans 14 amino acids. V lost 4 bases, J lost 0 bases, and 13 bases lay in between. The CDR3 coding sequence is TGCAGCGTTGGTCACCAGGGCCTCTCCTACGAGCAGTACTTC. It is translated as CSVGHQGLSYEQYF.

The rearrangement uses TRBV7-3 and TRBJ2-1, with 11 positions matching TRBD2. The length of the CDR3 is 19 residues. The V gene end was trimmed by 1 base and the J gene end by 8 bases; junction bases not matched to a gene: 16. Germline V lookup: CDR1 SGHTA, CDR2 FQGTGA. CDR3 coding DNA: TGTGCCAGCAGCTTAATTGCTAGCGGGAGGTTCCCGAGGTGGGATGAGCAGTTCTTC. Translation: CASSLIASGRFPRWDEQFF.

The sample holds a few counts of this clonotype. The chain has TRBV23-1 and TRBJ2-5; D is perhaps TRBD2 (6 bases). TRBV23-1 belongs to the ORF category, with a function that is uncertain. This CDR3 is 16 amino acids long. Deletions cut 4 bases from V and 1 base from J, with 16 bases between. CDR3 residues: CASSRGTAVAQETQYF. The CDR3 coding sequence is TGCGCCAGCAGTCGGGGGACTGCTGTGGCCCAAGAGACCCAGTACTTC.

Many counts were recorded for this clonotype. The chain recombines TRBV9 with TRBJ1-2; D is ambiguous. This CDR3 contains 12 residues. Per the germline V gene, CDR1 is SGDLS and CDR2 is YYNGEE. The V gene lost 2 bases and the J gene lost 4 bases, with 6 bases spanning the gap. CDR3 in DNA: TGTGCCAGCAGCGTCCTAGGCTATGGCTACACCTTC. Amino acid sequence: CASSVLGYGYTF.

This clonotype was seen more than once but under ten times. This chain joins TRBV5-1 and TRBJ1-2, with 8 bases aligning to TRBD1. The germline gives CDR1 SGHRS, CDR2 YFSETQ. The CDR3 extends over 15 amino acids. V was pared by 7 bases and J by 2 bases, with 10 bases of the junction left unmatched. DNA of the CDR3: TGCGCCAGCGCTTCGACAGGGGTCGTAAACTATGGCTACACCTTC. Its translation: CASASTGVVNYGYTF.